The rows below give T cell receptor beta chains drawn from one sample of a study of cytomegalovirus exposure and HLA in healthy donors. Measured with immunoSEQ multiplex PCR; TCRdb has only the in-frame clones, and not every one. In total, the table holds more than 35,000 clones. Material for sequencing was PBMCs. The origin of the receptors is a man younger than 40 in good health and CMV-seronegative. The CDR3 runs from the conserved cysteine through the conserved F or W. A D gene is named only where the DNA matches it firmly. Some rows mark clone size as missing; the rest say once, few, many or name a class of expanded clone.

>TRBJ1-1|TRBV5-1|NA|NA
TGCGCCAGCAGCCCAGAAAACAGGGTACGCACTGAAGCTTTCTTT
CASSPENRVRTEAFF
>TRBJ1-1|TRBV19|NA|TRBD1
TGTGCCACCTACAGGGGCGCTGAAGCTTTCTTT
CATYRGAEAFF
>TRBJ1-1|TRBV6-5|NA|NA
TGTGCCAGCAGTTACTCGACGGGCCGGGGGGGCAGGGTCTCTTTCTTT
CASSYSTGRGGRVSFF
>TRBJ2-3|TRBV19|NA|TRBD2
TGTGCCAGTTTCGACCCCGGGGTGGCGGGGGCGCAGTATTTT
CASFDPGVAGAQYF
>TRBJ1-5|TRBV30|NA|TRBD1
TGTGCCTGGAGTGTAGGGTTGACAGGGGTTAGGTTCAATCAGCCCCAGCATTTT
CAWSVGLTGVRFNQPQHF
>TRBJ2-2|TRBV7-9|NA|NA
TGTGCCAGCAGCTTAGTCCAGCGGGTTGCCGGGGAGCTGTTTTTT
CASSLVQRVAGELFF
>TRBJ2-6|TRBV4-3|medium-sized|TRBD1
TGCGCCAGCAGCCAAGGGGACAGGGCTGGGGCCAACGTCCTGACTTTC
CASSQGDRAGANVLTF
>TRBJ1-1|TRBV7-9|NA|NA
TGTGCCAGCAGCTTATATGTAGCTGAAGCTTTCTTT
CASSLYVAEAFF
>TRBJ2-2|TRBV7-9|NA|NA
TGTGCCAGCAGCGCTACTAAGGTCCGTTTCGGGGAGCTGTTTTTT
CASSATKVRFGELFF
>TRBJ2-2|TRBV25-1|NA|NA
TGTGCCAGCAGATCGGACGGAGGGGGGGAGCTGTTTTTT
CASRSDGGGELFF
>TRBJ2-7|TRBV4-1|NA|NA
TGCGCCAGCAGCCAAGACAGGGGCTACGAGCAGTACTTC
CASSQDRGYEQYF
>TRBJ2-7|TRBV30|NA|NA
TGTGCCTGGAAACGATTGGAGGTGGGCGAGCAGTACTTC
CAWKRLEVGEQYF
>TRBJ1-2|TRBV9|NA|NA
TGTGCCAGCAGCGACCGTGTGGCGGATAACTATGGCTACACCTTC
CASSDRVADNYGYTF
>TRBJ2-3|TRBV18|NA|NA
TGTGCCAGCTCCCCTAAGCCTAGCACAGATAAGCAGTATTTT
CASSPKPSTDKQYF
>TRBJ1-2|TRBV27|NA|NA
TGTGCCAGCAGTCGGCAGGGCTATGGCTACACCTTC
CASSRQGYGYTF
>TRBJ1-4|TRBV5-1|NA|TRBD1
TGCGCCAGCAGCCTTTCCCGGGACAGGGGTGAAAAACTGTTTTTT
CASSLSRDRGEKLFF
>TRBJ2-2|TRBV5-1|NA|NA
TGCGCCAGCAGAGGAGGTCCCGGGGGCACCGGGGAGCTGTTTTTT
CASRGGPGGTGELFF
>TRBJ1-6|TRBV7-9|NA|TRBD1
TGTGCCAGCAGCCCCGCCGGGACAGTGTTTCCGAATTCACCCCTCCACTTT
CASSPAGTVFPNSPLHF
>TRBJ1-1|TRBV4-1|NA|NA
TGCGCCAGCAGCCAAGATGCGGCGTTCATGAACACTGAAGCTTTCTTT
CASSQDAAFMNTEAFF
>TRBJ2-1|TRBV4-3|NA|NA
TGCGCCAGCAGCCAAGATCGGGGGACGCCCACGGACTACAATGAGCAGTTCTTC
CASSQDRGTPTDYNEQFF
>TRBJ2-3|TRBV9|NA|NA
TGTGCCAGCAGCGTATCTCCTAGCACAGATACGCAGTATTTT
CASSVSPSTDTQYF
>TRBJ1-1|TRBV18|NA|NA
TGTGCCAGCTCACCGACTTACACTGAAGCTTTCTTT
CASSPTYTEAFF
>TRBJ1-1|TRBV6-1|NA|TRBD1
TGTGCCAGCAGGAGGGACAGGGGCATGAACACTGAAGCTTTCTTT
CASRRDRGMNTEAFF
>TRBJ2-7|TRBV5-1|NA|TRBD2
TGCGCCAGCAGCTTGGAGTCTAGCGGGAGGGCCTCAAGCTCCTACGAGCAGTACTTC
CASSLESSGRASSSYEQYF
>TRBJ2-1|TRBV7-2|NA|NA
TGTGCCAGCAGCTTAGACTCTTTAAGCTTAACGCAGTTCTTC
CASSLDSLSLTQFF
>TRBJ2-7|TRBV30|NA|NA
TGTGCCTGGAGTGGGGAGGGGGGGCCCCTCAAGCAGTACTTC
CAWSGEGGPLKQYF
>TRBJ2-1|TRBV30|NA|TRBD1
TGTGCCGGGAGTGTGGGTCAGGGGGTGAACGTTGAGCAGTTCTTC
CAGSVGQGVNVEQFF
>TRBJ2-7|TRBV12-5|NA|TRBD2
TGTGCTAGTGGTTCCTCGGGACTAGCGGGAAGTTACGAGCAGTACTTC
CASGSSGLAGSYEQYF
>TRBJ2-7|TRBV4-3|NA|NA
TGCGCCAGCAGCCAAGATTCTAGCAGTTACTACGAGCAGTACTTC
CASSQDSSSYYEQYF
>TRBJ2-4|TRBV6-1|NA|TRBD1
TGTGCCAGCAGCCGACAGGGGGCCAAAAACATTCAGTACTTC
CASSRQGAKNIQYF
>TRBJ1-2|TRBV18|NA|NA
TGTGCCAGCTCACCACGGCCCGGGGTTGGGAGTGATGGCTACACCTTC
CASSPRPGVGSDGYTF
>TRBJ2-5|TRBV5-1|NA|NA
TGCGCCAGCAGCGTACAGGGGGGGCAAGAGACCCAGTACTTC
CASSVQGGQETQYF
>TRBJ2-7|TRBV5-6|NA|TRBD2
TGTGCCAGCAGACTAGCGGGACCCCTCTCCTCCTACGAGCAGTACTTC
CASRLAGPLSSYEQYF
>TRBJ1-1|TRBV27|NA|NA
TGTGCCAGCAGTTTACTACAGGGACCAGCTTTCTTT
CASSLLQGPAFF
>TRBJ1-2|TRBV30|NA|NA
TGTGCCTGCGATGTGAGAGTCTATGGCTACACCTTC
CACDVRVYGYTF
>TRBJ1-3|TRBV7-6|NA|NA
TGTGCCAGCAGCTTAGGCGCAGGGGAGTTGGACACCATATATTTT
CASSLGAGELDTIYF
>TRBJ2-3|TRBV5-1|NA|TRBD2
TGCGCCAGCAGCCTCGGACTAGCGGGAGGGCCAGATACGCAGTATTTT
CASSLGLAGGPDTQYF
>TRBJ1-6|TRBV7-3|NA|TRBD1
TGTGCCAGCAGCTCAGGGACAGCGGGTTCACCCCTCCACTTT
CASSSGTAGSPLHF
>TRBJ1-4|TRBV15|NA|NA
TGTGCCACCAGCAGAGGTACAAATAATGAAAAACTGTTTTTT
CATSRGTNNEKLFF
>TRBJ2-1|TRBV4-3|NA|NA
TGCGCCAGCAGCCAAGCCCGGTACAATGAGCAGTTCTTC
CASSQARYNEQFF
>TRBJ2-6|TRBV6-5|NA|NA
TGTGCCAGCAAACAAGGACTCTCTGGGGCCAACGTCCTGACTTTC
CASKQGLSGANVLTF
>TRBJ2-2|TRBV4-1|NA|NA
TGCGCCAGCAGCCCGGAGGGGGGGAGTGAGTACACCGGGGAGCTGTTTTTT
CASSPEGGSEYTGELFF
>TRBJ2-5|TRBV4-1|NA|NA
TGCGCCAGCAGCCAACCTGGGGGGGCAGAGACCCAGTACTTC
CASSQPGGAETQYF
>TRBJ1-2|TRBV30|NA|TRBD1
TGTGCCTGGAACGTAGACAGGGGAGTCTATGGCTACACCTTC
CAWNVDRGVYGYTF